The 9 T cell receptor beta chains below come from one sample, sequenced in a study of blood T cell repertoires in COVID-19. Here immunoSEQ multiplex PCR was the method, and the copy in TCRdb shows in-frame clones only, minus some. The table lists 100,000 or so clones, less than 85% of them singletons, with 17% in the top ten. Input material: peripheral blood. These receptors all come from a woman aged 55-69 years with acute or convalescent COVID-19.

The chain has TRBV6-6 and TRBJ1-1; a possible D gene is TRBD1 (5 bases). CDR1 and CDR2 (germline): MNHNY, SVGAGI (reference sequence). There are 14 residues in the CDR3. Trimming took 6 bases from V and 1 from J, leaving 12 bases between them. The CDR3 here is CASSQVTGNTEAFF. The CDR3 DNA follows: TGTGCCAGCAGCCAAGTAACAGGGAACACTGAAGCTTTCTTT.

Notes on this clone: Different DNA sequences within this sample yield the same CDR3. This chain's CDR3 is CAWGQDSNQPQHF. The CDR3 nucleotides are TGTGCCTGGGGTCAGGATAGCAATCAGCCCCAGCATTTT. The chain has TRBV30 and TRBJ1-5; unclear D gene. CDR3 length equals 13 residues. With 5 bases removed from V and 0 bases from J, the gap between germline ends came to 8 bases. Germline CDR1 GTSNPN, CDR2 SVGIG (reference sequence).

J is TRBJ2-1 and V is TRBV5-4; 7 nucleotides line up with TRBD1. Germline values: CDR1 SGHNT, CDR2 YYREEE (reference sequence). The CDR3 runs to 13 residues. With V trimmed by 4 bases and J by 5 bases, 3 bases remained unmatched. The CDR3 loop is CASSGGQNNEQFF. As DNA, the CDR3 is TGTGCCAGCAGCGGGGGACAGAACAATGAGCAGTTCTTC.

As for this clone: Other nucleotide sequences in the sample specify the same CDR3. The rearrangement links TRBV18 to TRBJ1-2, with 9 nucleotides matching TRBD1. The CDR3 is made up of 13 amino acids. V shed 3 bases and J 6 bases; nucleotides not matched to a gene: 2. CDR1 KGHSH and CDR2 LQKENI come from the germline V gene. CDR3 amino acids: CASSPGQGHGYTF. For the CDR3, the DNA is TGTGCCAGCTCACCGGGACAGGGACATGGCTACACCTTC.

The chain employs TRBV2 and TRBJ2-7; D possibly corresponds to TRBD1 (7 bases). V lost 6 bases and J lost 6, with 15 bases in between. CDR1 and CDR2 (germline): SNHLY, FYNNEI. This CDR3 contains 13 residues. CDR3 DNA: TGTGCCAGCAGAACGGAGGGGGCGGGCGAGCAGTACTTC. Protein sequence: CASRTEGAGEQYF.

The chain employs TRBV27 and TRBJ2-7, with 8 bases that match TRBD1. V trimming: 7 bases; J trimming: 1 base; junction bases outside the gene matches: 3. The CDR3 length is 13 residues. CDR1 MNHEY and CDR2 SMNVEV come from the germline V gene (reference sequence). CDR3 DNA: TGTGCCAGCAAAGACAGGGGTTCCTACGAGCAGTACTTC. Its protein is CASKDRGSYEQYF.

The V gene is TRBV7-3, the J gene TRBJ2-5, with 7 bases identical to TRBD1. Germline assignment: CDR1 SGHTA and CDR2 FQGTGA. The length of the CDR3 is 13 residues. With V trimmed by 4 bases and J by 2 bases, 1 base remained unmatched. This CDR3 is CASSSGQQETQYF. CDR3 sequence (DNA): TGTGCCAGCAGCTCGGGACAGCAAGAGACCCAGTACTTC.

This chain's CDR3 is CASSGRTSPTSNTEAFF. CDR3 DNA sequence: TGTGCCAGCAGCGGGCGGACTTCCCCCACCTCGAACACTGAAGCTTTCTTT. The chain has TRBV9 and TRBJ1-1; D is unresolved. The CDR3 runs to 17 residues. Trimming stripped 3 bases from V and 1 base from J, with 19 bases between. CDR1 and CDR2 (germline): SGDLS, YYNGEE.

The gene calls are TRBV3-1 (or the pseudogene TRBV3-2) and TRBJ2-7; 8 bases are a match to TRBD2. Trimming removed 0 bases from V and 5 bases from J; junction bases left unmatched: 12. This CDR3 spans 17 amino acids. Germline CDR1 LGHDT, CDR2 YNNKEL (reference sequence). CDR3 protein: CASSQDRGAGLGNEQYF. The DNA for the CDR3 is TGTGCCAGCAGCCAAGATCGTGGGGCGGGACTAGGAAACGAGCAGTACTTC.